This T cell receptor beta chain stems from a study of T-cell memory formation after mild COVID-19. Findings and caveats of the study: What remained unconfirmed was the SARS-CoV-2 specificity of second-wave clones peaking on day 37.

TCRdb reprocessed the 5' RACE reads with MiXCR, giving one entry per CDR3 protein. The sample gives about 180,000 distinct CDR3 sequences, about a sixth of which show up once; 2% to 2.5% is in the top ten. J was trimmed by 14 bases and V by 8 bases; bases with no gene match: 9. The CDR3 has 11 residues. CDR1 and CDR2 from the germline V gene are KGHSH and LQKENI. To note about this clonotype: Its antigen remains unidentified.

Sequenced material: PBMCs or a T cell subset sorted from them (not recorded which). The TCR comes from an adult woman who had mild COVID-19 (a few samples of this study predate the infection). Cell type and time point are not known. V and J are TRBV18 and TRBJ2-1; TRBD2 agrees at 7 bases. CDR3 DNA: TGTGCCAGCCTCGAGGGAGGGCGGGAGTTCTTC. Translating gives CASLEGGREFF.